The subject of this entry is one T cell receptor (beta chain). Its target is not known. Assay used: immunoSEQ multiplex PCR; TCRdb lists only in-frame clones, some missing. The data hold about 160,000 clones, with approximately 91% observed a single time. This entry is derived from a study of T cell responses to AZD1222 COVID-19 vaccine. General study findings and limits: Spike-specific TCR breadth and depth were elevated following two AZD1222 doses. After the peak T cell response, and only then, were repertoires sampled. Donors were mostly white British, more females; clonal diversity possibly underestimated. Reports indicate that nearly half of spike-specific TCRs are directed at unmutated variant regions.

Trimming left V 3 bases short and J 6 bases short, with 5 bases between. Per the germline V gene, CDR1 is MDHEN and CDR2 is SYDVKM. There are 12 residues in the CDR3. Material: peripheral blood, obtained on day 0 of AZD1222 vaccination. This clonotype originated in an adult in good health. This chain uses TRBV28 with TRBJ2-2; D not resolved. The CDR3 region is CASSFISGELFF. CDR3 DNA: TGTGCCAGCAGTTTCATCTCCGGGGAGCTGTTTTTT.